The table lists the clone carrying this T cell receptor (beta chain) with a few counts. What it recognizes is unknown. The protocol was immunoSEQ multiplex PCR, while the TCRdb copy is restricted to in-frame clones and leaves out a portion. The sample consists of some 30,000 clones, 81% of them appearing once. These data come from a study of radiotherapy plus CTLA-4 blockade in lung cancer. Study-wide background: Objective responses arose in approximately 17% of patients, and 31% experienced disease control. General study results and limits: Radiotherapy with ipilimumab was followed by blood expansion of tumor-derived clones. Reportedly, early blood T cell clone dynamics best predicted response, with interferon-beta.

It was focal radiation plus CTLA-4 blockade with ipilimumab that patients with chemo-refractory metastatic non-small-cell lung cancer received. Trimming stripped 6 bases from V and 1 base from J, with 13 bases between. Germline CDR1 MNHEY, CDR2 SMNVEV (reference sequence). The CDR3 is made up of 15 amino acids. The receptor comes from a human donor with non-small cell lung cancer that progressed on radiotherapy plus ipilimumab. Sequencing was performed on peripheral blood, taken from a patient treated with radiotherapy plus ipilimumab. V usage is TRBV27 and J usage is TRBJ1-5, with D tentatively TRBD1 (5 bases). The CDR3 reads CASRSTGGSNQPQHF. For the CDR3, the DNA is TGTGCCAGCAGGAGCACCGGGGGGAGCAATCAGCCCCAGCATTTT.